The 18 T cell receptor beta chains below all came from one sample that was sequenced in a study of T cell responses to AZD1222 COVID-19 vaccine. TCRdb's table, derived via immunoSEQ multiplex PCR, lists solely in-frame clones and lacks some. The repertoire holds approximately 79,000 clones, with 86% as singletons. Source: peripheral blood, taken on day 0 of AZD1222 vaccination. Receptors originate from an adult in good health.

The J gene is TRBJ2-7, the V gene TRBV19; weak D call: TRBD2 (6 bases). This CDR3 has 15 residues. CDR1 is LNHDA, CDR2 SQIVND, per germline (reference sequence). The V and J ends lost 1 base and 2 bases respectively, with 12 bases between them. In DNA, the CDR3 is TGTGCCAGTAGTATAGGGGCAGGAGGGGCCTACGAGCAGTACTTC. Amino acid sequence: CASSIGAGGAYEQYF.

The chain employs TRBV7-8 and TRBJ2-1; TRBD1 aligns across 9 bases. The ends lost 3 bases at V and 9 bases at J; junction bases unmatched: 12. CDR1 and CDR2 (germline): SGHVS, FQNEAQ. This CDR3 has 16 amino acids. Here the CDR3 reads CASSFHRDRDWSEQFF. In DNA, the CDR3 is TGTGCCAGCAGCTTCCACCGGGACAGGGATTGGAGTGAGCAGTTCTTC.

The chain is built from TRBV21-1 and TRBJ2-5; the listed D gene, TRBD1, was not tested against the DNA. TRBV21-1 is a listed pseudogene. The CDR3 covers 18 residues. CDR3 DNA sequence: TGTGCCAGCAGCCCTGGGGGCAGGGGGCCGTTTGGGCAAGAGACCCAGTACTTC. Protein: CASSPGGRGPFGQETQYF.

This rearrangement joins TRBV5-4 to TRBJ2-6, with 8 positions matching TRBD1. The junction had 5 bases not matched to a gene; V was cut back by 3 bases and J by 3 bases. The CDR3 is 16 amino acids. In germline, CDR1 is SGHNT, CDR2 YYREEE (reference sequence). The CDR3 nucleotides read TGTGCCAGCAGCTCAGGGGGCGCTGGTGGGGCCAACGTCCTGACTTTC. It codes for CASSSGGAGGANVLTF.

Written as DNA, the CDR3 is TGTGCCAGCAGTTTTGTTGGGAGCACAGATACGCAGTATTTT. Encoded protein: CASSFVGSTDTQYF. V is TRBV27 and J is TRBJ2-3; no reliable D call. This CDR3 is 14 amino acids long. V shed 3 bases and J shed 0 bases, with 7 bases lying between them. Looked up from germline, CDR1 is MNHEY and CDR2 is SMNVEV (reference sequence).

In DNA form, the CDR3 reads TGTGCCAGCAGCTTAGGGACTAGCGGGGGCCAAGAGACCCAGTACTTC. Amino acid sequence: CASSLGTSGGQETQYF. V and J are TRBV7-3 and TRBJ2-5; 14 bases are shared with TRBD2. The CDR3 sequence is 16 residues long. Germline V gene sequence: CDR1 SGHTA, CDR2 FQGTGA. V gave up 2 bases and J gave up 1 base; unmatched junction bases: 0. Supplemented by reference TRBV7-3 and TRBJ2-5, the full variable domain reads GAGVSQTPSNKVTEKGKYVELRCDPISGHTALYWYRQSLGQGPEFLIYFQGTGAADDSGLPNDRFFAVRPEGSVSTLKIQRTERGDSAVYLCASSLGTSGGQETQYFGPGTRLLVL.

The chain carries TRBV29-1 and TRBJ2-5; no definite D call. The CDR3 consists of 14 residues. With 3 bases removed from V and 0 bases from J, the gap between germline ends came to 11 bases. Germline-derived CDR1 and CDR2 are SQVTM and ANQGSEA. The CDR3 nucleotides read TGCAGCGTTGATGGCTACGACTACCAAGAGACCCAGTACTTC. Amino acids: CSVDGYDYQETQYF.

The chain combines TRBV12-3 or TRBV12-4 with TRBJ2-1; unclear D gene. V lost 6 bases to trimming and J lost 4 bases, with 10 bases between them. The CDR3 is 13 residues long. The CDR3 region is CASSVDTYNEQFF. In DNA, the CDR3 is TGTGCCAGCAGCGTTGACACGTACAATGAGCAGTTCTTC.

V is TRBV5-1 and J is TRBJ2-1; D is unclear. V was trimmed by 3 bases and J by 8 bases, leaving 12 bases between them. This CDR3 spans 13 amino acids. CDR1 is SGHRS, CDR2 YFSETQ, per germline. As DNA, the CDR3 is TGCGCCAGCAGCTCTCCGCGAGGCTATGAGCAGTTCTTC. The encoded protein is CASSSPRGYEQFF.

The J gene is TRBJ2-3, the V gene TRBV7-9; D might be TRBD1 or TRBD2, each matching 5 bases. Germline CDR1 is SEHNR and CDR2 is FQNEAQ (reference sequence). This CDR3 has 14 amino acids. Trimming shortened V by 6 bases and J by 3 bases, and 13 bases separated the two germline ends. Written as DNA, the CDR3 is TGTGCCAGCAGGCCCGGGACGGGGACAGATACGCAGTATTTT. It translates to CASRPGTGTDTQYF.

The V gene is TRBV5-4, the J gene TRBJ2-7, with TRBD2 identical over 12 bases. Germline values: CDR1 SGHNT, CDR2 YYREEE (reference sequence). The J segment lost 2 bases and the V segment lost 4 bases, leaving 4 bases of the junction unmatched. The CDR3 contains 15 residues. CDR3 sequence (DNA): TGTGCCAGCAGCGTGGGACTAGCGGGCGCCTACGAGCAGTACTTC. Residues: CASSVGLAGAYEQYF. The full variable domain, rest sourced from reference TRBV5-4 and TRBJ2-7, is ETGVTQSPTHLIKTRGQQVTLRCSSQSGHNTVSWYQQALGQGPQFIFQYYREEENGRGNFPPRFSGLQFPNYSSELNVNALELDDSALYLCASSVGLAGAYEQYFGPGTRLTVT.

The gene calls are TRBV29-1 and TRBJ2-1; D is ambiguous. The CDR3 extends over 12 amino acids. Per germline, CDR1 SQVTM and CDR2 ANQGSEA. The V end was cut by 4 bases, the J end by 6 bases, with 10 bases between. CDR3 sequence (DNA): TGCAGCGTTGTAGGACCCGGCAATGAGCAGTTCTTC. This translates into CSVVGPGNEQFF.

The V and J genes are TRBV28 and TRBJ1-3, with TRBD1 matching 7 bases. The CDR3 is made up of 14 amino acids. Per germline, CDR1 MDHEN and CDR2 SYDVKM. V lost 9 bases and J lost 0; bases outside the gene matches: 5. CDR3 sequence: CARGQTFSGNTIYF. CDR3 coding DNA: TGTGCCAGGGGACAGACTTTCTCTGGAAACACCATATATTTT.

The chain's CDR3 is CASSVEDRADYGYTF. Here the CDR3 DNA reads TGTGCCAGTAGTGTCGAAGACAGGGCAGACTATGGCTACACCTTC. The chain couples TRBV19 to TRBJ1-2; 7 nucleotides align to TRBD1. Germline V gene data show CDR1 as LNHDA and CDR2 as SQIVND (reference sequence). CDR3 length: 15 amino acids. The trim removed 5 bases at V and 3 bases at J, leaving 9 bases unmatched.

This clone was found a few times. The chain couples TRBV3-1 (or the pseudogene TRBV3-2) to TRBJ1-1; TRBD1 aligns across 9 bases. From germline, CDR1 is LGHDT and CDR2 YNNKEL (reference sequence). J gave up 1 base and V 4 bases, and 4 bases lay outside the gene matches. The CDR3 sequence is 15 residues long. The DNA for the CDR3 is TGTGCCAGCAGCCGTGAGACAGGGGGGAACACTGAAGCTTTCTTT. Its protein product is CASSRETGGNTEAFF.

The rearrangement uses TRBV2 and TRBJ1-2, with D possibly matching TRBD1 (6 bases). V lost 2 bases and J lost 4, with 14 bases in between. The CDR3 loop spans 15 amino acids. Germline lookup yields CDR1 SNHLY and CDR2 FYNNEI. The CDR3 loop is CASSEREGVSYGYTF. For the CDR3, the DNA is TGTGCCAGCAGTGAAAGGGAGGGGGTTTCCTATGGCTACACCTTC.

The CDR3 protein is CASSVRGGGFTDTQYF. The CDR3 DNA reads as TGTGCCAGCAGCGTTCGAGGGGGAGGGTTCACAGATACGCAGTATTTT. The chain carries TRBV9 and TRBJ2-3; D perhaps matches TRBD2 (7 bases). Trimming cost V 2 bases and J 2 bases, with 15 bases left between them. CDR3 length: 16 residues. Germline-derived CDR1 and CDR2 are SGDLS and YYNGEE.

The chain couples TRBV19 to TRBJ1-2; tentatively, D is TRBD1 (5 bases). This CDR3 is 14 amino acids long. V was shortened by 7 bases and J by 4 bases, with 16 bases between the two germline ends. The germline V gene encodes CDR1 LNHDA and CDR2 SQIVND (reference sequence). The DNA of the CDR3 is TGTGCCAGTAACGACCGGGACGGATCCTATGGCTACACCTTC. Its protein product is CASNDRDGSYGYTF.